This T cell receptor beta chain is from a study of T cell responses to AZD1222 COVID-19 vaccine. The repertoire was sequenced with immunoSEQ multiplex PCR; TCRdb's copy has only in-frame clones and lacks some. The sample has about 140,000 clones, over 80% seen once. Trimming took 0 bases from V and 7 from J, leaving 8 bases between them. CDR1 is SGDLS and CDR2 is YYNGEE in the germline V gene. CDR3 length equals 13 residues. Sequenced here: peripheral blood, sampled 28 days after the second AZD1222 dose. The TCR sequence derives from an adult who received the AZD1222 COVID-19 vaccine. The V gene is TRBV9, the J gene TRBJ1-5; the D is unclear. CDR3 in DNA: TGTGCCAGCAGCGTAGGCGCGGGCCAGCCCCAGCATTTT. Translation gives CASSVGAGQPQHF.